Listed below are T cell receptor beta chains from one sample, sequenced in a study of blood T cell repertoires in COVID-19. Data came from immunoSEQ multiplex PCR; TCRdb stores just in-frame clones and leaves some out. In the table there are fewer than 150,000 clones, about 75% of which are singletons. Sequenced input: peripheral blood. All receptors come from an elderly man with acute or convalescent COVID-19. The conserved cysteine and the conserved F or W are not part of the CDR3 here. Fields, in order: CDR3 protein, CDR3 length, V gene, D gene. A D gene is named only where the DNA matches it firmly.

CDR3 protein: ATSDLLLHLRTGTGDQPQH
CDR3 length: 19
V gene: TRBV24-1
D gene: TRBD1

CDR3 protein: ASTLERVPNTEAF
CDR3 length: 13
V gene: TRBV7-8
D gene: NA

CDR3 protein: ASSPGSSNSPLH
CDR3 length: 12
V gene: TRBV5-1
D gene: NA

CDR3 protein: ASSLERGSANTEAF
CDR3 length: 14
V gene: TRBV7-2
D gene: NA

CDR3 protein: AISVSQETQY
CDR3 length: 10
V gene: TRBV10-3
D gene: NA

CDR3 protein: ASRAGGTGELF
CDR3 length: 11
V gene: TRBV7-2
D gene: TRBD1

CDR3 protein: ATSDSTGAYTDTQY
CDR3 length: 14
V gene: TRBV24-1
D gene: TRBD1

CDR3 protein: ASSPSLDGNTIY
CDR3 length: 12
V gene: TRBV18
D gene: NA

CDR3 protein: ASSSADTAYEQY
CDR3 length: 12
V gene: TRBV5-1
D gene: NA

CDR3 protein: ASSLDLWGAGELF
CDR3 length: 13
V gene: TRBV5-8
D gene: NA

CDR3 protein: ASTTTGGGYEKLF
CDR3 length: 13
V gene: TRBV28
D gene: NA

CDR3 protein: ASSEPGLAGGRRETQY
CDR3 length: 16
V gene: TRBV19
D gene: TRBD2

CDR3 protein: ASNPGVYGYT
CDR3 length: 10
V gene: TRBV7-9
D gene: NA

CDR3 protein: ASTRLD
CDR3 length: 6
V gene: TRBV21-1
D gene: NA

CDR3 protein: ASSPLGGSYNEQF
CDR3 length: 13
V gene: TRBV5-1
D gene: NA

CDR3 protein: ASSTPPYGTGGYNEQF
CDR3 length: 16
V gene: TRBV19
D gene: TRBD1

CDR3 protein: ASSYSPGVRSDTQY
CDR3 length: 14
V gene: TRBV6-5
D gene: NA

CDR3 protein: ASSESSGGAWQY
CDR3 length: 12
V gene: TRBV2
D gene: TRBD2

CDR3 protein: ASSRLSGGPVDEQF
CDR3 length: 14
V gene: TRBV11-2
D gene: TRBD2

CDR3 protein: ASRGTGVYNEQF
CDR3 length: 12
V gene: TRBV21-1
D gene: NA

CDR3 protein: ASRSTSGSGELF
CDR3 length: 12
V gene: TRBV5-4
D gene: TRBD2

CDR3 protein: ASSRSGDNSPLH
CDR3 length: 12
V gene: TRBV5-1
D gene: NA

CDR3 protein: ASSLTGDANEKLF
CDR3 length: 13
V gene: TRBV6-5
D gene: NA

CDR3 protein: ASSFLQNNYEQY
CDR3 length: 12
V gene: TRBV7-9
D gene: NA

CDR3 protein: ASSVGMGDYNEQF
CDR3 length: 13
V gene: TRBV9
D gene: NA

CDR3 protein: ASSPLGQGITEAF
CDR3 length: 13
V gene: TRBV18
D gene: TRBD1

CDR3 protein: ASSWDGTNYEQY
CDR3 length: 12
V gene: TRBV5-4
D gene: TRBD2

CDR3 protein: ASILGLAGGTLSTDTQY
CDR3 length: 17
V gene: TRBV2
D gene: TRBD2

CDR3 protein: ASSFTTRPTNSPLH
CDR3 length: 14
V gene: TRBV2
D gene: NA

CDR3 protein: SASRGTYSRSEQY
CDR3 length: 13
V gene: TRBV20-1
D gene: NA

CDR3 protein: ASSIERGGSYNEQF
CDR3 length: 14
V gene: TRBV19
D gene: TRBD2

CDR3 protein: ASGLFEGTQY
CDR3 length: 10
V gene: TRBV7-2
D gene: NA

CDR3 protein: ASSSPGQGTHEQY
CDR3 length: 13
V gene: TRBV7-9
D gene: TRBD1

CDR3 protein: ASSLEGSGGADTQY
CDR3 length: 14
V gene: TRBV5-1
D gene: TRBD2

CDR3 protein: AITEGLTDTQY
CDR3 length: 11
V gene: TRBV10-3
D gene: NA

CDR3 protein: ASSLNWGGRQETQY
CDR3 length: 14
V gene: TRBV5-1
D gene: NA

CDR3 protein: ASSRQGGTYEQY
CDR3 length: 12
V gene: TRBV18
D gene: TRBD1

CDR3 protein: ASSFGTGGVEKLF
CDR3 length: 13
V gene: TRBV7-9
D gene: TRBD1

CDR3 protein: SAWTGGLNTEAF
CDR3 length: 12
V gene: TRBV29-1
D gene: TRBD1

CDR3 protein: ASSLRGGVGTEAF
CDR3 length: 13
V gene: TRBV5-5
D gene: NA

CDR3 protein: ASSEPGRYEQF
CDR3 length: 11
V gene: TRBV9
D gene: NA

CDR3 protein: ASSHLNFGGREKNIQY
CDR3 length: 16
V gene: TRBV3-1/TRBV3-2
D gene: NA

CDR3 protein: ASSPSDRDSYGYT
CDR3 length: 13
V gene: TRBV6-6
D gene: TRBD1

CDR3 protein: ASSQGLAESYNEQF
CDR3 length: 14
V gene: TRBV4-3
D gene: TRBD2

CDR3 protein: ASTGQGSTDTQY
CDR3 length: 12
V gene: TRBV5-1
D gene: TRBD1

CDR3 protein: ASSRLDRVGNSPLH
CDR3 length: 14
V gene: TRBV6-6
D gene: TRBD1

CDR3 protein: ATKPQGVITDTQY
CDR3 length: 13
V gene: TRBV28
D gene: TRBD1

CDR3 protein: ASSLWGGERYGYT
CDR3 length: 13
V gene: TRBV28
D gene: NA

CDR3 protein: ASSLGQTPGNTIY
CDR3 length: 13
V gene: TRBV7-8
D gene: NA

CDR3 protein: ASSSSGGGRYEQY
CDR3 length: 13
V gene: TRBV28
D gene: TRBD2

CDR3 protein: ASSGVLAGAETQY
CDR3 length: 13
V gene: TRBV7-9
D gene: TRBD2